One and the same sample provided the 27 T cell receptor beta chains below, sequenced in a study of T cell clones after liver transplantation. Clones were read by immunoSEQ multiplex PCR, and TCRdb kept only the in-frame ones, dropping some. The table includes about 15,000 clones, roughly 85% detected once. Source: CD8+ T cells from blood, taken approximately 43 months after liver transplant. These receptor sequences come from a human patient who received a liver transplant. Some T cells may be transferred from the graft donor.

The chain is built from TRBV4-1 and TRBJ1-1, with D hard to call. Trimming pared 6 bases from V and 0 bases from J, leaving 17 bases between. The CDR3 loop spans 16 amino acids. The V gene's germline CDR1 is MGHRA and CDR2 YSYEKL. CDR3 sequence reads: CASSPSRVPLNTEAFF. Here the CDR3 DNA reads TGCGCCAGCAGTCCAAGTCGGGTCCCCTTGAACACTGAAGCTTTCTTT.

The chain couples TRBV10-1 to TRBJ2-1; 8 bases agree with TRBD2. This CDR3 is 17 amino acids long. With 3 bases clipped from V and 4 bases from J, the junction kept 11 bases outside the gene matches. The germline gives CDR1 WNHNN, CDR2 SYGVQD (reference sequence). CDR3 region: CASSDGPWEREYNEQFF. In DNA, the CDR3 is TGCGCCAGCAGTGACGGCCCCTGGGAGCGGGAGTACAATGAGCAGTTCTTC.

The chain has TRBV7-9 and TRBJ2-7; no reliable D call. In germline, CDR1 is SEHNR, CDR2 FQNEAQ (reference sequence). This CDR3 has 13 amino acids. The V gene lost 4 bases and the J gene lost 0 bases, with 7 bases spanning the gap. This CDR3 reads CASSYSNSYEQYF. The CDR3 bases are TGTGCCAGCAGCTACTCCAACTCCTACGAGCAGTACTTC. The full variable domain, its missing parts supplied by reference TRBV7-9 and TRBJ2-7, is DTGVSQNPRHKITKRGQNVTFRCDPISEHNRLYWYRQTLGQGPEFLTYFQNEAQLEKSRLLSDRFSAERPKGSFSTLEIQRTEQGDSAMYLCASSYSNSYEQYFGPGTRLTVT.

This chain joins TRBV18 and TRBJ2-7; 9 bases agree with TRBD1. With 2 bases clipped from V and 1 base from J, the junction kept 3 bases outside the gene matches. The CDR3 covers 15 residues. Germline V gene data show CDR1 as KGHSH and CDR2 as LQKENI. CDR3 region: CASSPGTGPSYEQYF. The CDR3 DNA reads TGTGCCAGCTCACCAGGGACAGGGCCGTCCTACGAGCAGTACTTC. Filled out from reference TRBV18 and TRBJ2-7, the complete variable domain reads NAGVMQNPRHLVRRRGQEARLRCSPMKGHSHVYWYRQLPEEGLKFMVYLQKENIIDESGMPKERFSAEFPKEGPSILRIQQVVRGDSAAYFCASSPGTGPSYEQYFGPGTRLTVT.

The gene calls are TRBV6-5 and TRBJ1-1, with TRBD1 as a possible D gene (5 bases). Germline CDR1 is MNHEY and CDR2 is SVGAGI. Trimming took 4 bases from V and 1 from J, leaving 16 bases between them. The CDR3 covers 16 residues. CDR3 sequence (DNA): TGTGCCAGCAGTTCCTATCCCGGGGGGGGGAACACTGAAGCTTTCTTT. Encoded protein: CASSSYPGGGNTEAFF.

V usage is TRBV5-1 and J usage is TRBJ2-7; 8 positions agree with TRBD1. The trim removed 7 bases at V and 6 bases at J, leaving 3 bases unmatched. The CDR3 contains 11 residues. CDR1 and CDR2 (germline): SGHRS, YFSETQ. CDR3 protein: CASGQGSEQYF. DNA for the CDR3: TGCGCCAGCGGACAGGGAAGCGAGCAGTACTTC. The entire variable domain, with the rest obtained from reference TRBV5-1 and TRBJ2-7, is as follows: KAGVTQTPRYLIKTRGQQVTLSCSPISGHRSVSWYQQTPGQGLQFLFEYFSETQRNKGNFPGRFSGRQFSNSRSEMNVSTLELGDSALYLCASGQGSEQYFGPGTRLTVT.

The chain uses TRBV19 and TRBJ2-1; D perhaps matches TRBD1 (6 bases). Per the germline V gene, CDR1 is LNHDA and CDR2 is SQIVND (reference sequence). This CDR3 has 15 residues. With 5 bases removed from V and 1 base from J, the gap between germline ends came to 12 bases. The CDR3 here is CASSFYRGSYNEQFF. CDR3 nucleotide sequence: TGTGCCAGTAGTTTTTATAGGGGGTCCTACAATGAGCAGTTCTTC.

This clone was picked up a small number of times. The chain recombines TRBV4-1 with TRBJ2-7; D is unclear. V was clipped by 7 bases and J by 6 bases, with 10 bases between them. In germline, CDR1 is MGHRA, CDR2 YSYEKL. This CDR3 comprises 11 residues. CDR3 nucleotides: TGCGCCAGCACAGAGTCTGGCGAGCAGTACTTC. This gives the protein CASTESGEQYF.

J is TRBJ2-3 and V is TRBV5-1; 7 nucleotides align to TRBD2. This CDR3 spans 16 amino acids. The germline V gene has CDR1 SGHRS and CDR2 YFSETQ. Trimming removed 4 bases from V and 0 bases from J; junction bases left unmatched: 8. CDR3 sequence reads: CASSPELATSTDTQYF. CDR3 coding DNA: TGCGCCAGCAGCCCGGAACTAGCGACAAGCACAGATACGCAGTATTTT.

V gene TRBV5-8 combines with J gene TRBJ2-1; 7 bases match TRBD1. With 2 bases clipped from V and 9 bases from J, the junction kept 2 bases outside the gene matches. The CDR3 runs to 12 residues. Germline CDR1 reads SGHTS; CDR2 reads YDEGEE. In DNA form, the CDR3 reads TGTGCCAGCAGCTTCACAGGGGTTGAGCAGTTCTTC. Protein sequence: CASSFTGVEQFF.

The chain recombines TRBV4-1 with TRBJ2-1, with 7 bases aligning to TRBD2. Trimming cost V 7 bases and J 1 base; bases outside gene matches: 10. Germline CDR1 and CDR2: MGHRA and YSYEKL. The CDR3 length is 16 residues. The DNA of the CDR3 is TGCGCCAGCAACCCACTAGCGTTAGCGTCCTACAATGAGCAGTTCTTC. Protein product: CASNPLALASYNEQFF.

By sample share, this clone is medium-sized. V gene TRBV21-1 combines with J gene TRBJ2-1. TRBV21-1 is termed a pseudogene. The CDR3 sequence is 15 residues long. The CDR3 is CASSMGGVNYNEQFF. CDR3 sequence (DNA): TGTGCCAGCAGCATGGGCGGAGTGAATTACAATGAGCAGTTCTTC.

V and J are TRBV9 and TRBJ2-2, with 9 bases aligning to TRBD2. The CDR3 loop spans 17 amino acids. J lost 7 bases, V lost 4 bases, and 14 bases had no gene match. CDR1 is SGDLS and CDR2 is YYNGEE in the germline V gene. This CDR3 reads CASSPWGLAGADGELFF. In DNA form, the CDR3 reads TGTGCCAGCAGCCCTTGGGGCTTAGCGGGAGCGGACGGGGAGCTGTTTTTT.

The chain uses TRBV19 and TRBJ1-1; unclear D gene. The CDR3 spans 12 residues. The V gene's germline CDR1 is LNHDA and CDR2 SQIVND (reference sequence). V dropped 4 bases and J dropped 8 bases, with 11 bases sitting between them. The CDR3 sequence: CASSKAPTEAFF. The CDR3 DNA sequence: TGTGCCAGTAGTAAGGCCCCAACAGAAGCTTTCTTT.

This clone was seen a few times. CDR3 nucleotide sequence: TGTGCCAGCAGCTTATGGGGAGGGGGCCGTGAGCAGTTCTTC. Its translation: CASSLWGGGREQFF. The rearrangement joins TRBV13 to TRBJ2-1; D is perhaps TRBD1 or TRBD2 (7 bases each). V shed 2 bases and J shed 9 bases, with 14 bases lying between them. Germline-derived CDR1 and CDR2 are PRHDT and FYEKMQ (reference sequence). This CDR3 region has 14 residues.

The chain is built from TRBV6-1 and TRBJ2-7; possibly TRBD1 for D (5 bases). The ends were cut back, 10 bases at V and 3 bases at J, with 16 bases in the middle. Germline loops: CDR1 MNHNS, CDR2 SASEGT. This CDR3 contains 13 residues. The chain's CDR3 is CATPQGFGYEQYF. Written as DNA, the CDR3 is TGTGCCACCCCGCAGGGTTTTGGCTACGAGCAGTACTTC.

The CDR3 sequence is CASSQVPFTGRLTTYGYTF. The CDR3 nucleotides read TGTGCCAGCAGCCAAGTACCCTTTACCGGGAGACTAACAACCTATGGCTACACCTTC. The gene calls are TRBV14 and TRBJ1-2, with unresolved D. The V gene lost 1 base and the J gene lost 4 bases, with 25 bases spanning the gap. The CDR3 is 19 amino acids. The germline CDR1 and CDR2 sequences are SGHDN and FVKESK.

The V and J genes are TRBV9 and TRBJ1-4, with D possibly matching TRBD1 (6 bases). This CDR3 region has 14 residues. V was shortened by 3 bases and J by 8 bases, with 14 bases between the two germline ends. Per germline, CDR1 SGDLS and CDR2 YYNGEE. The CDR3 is CASSGAGATEKLFF. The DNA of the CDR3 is TGTGCCAGCAGCGGGGCAGGGGCGACGGAAAAACTGTTTTTT.

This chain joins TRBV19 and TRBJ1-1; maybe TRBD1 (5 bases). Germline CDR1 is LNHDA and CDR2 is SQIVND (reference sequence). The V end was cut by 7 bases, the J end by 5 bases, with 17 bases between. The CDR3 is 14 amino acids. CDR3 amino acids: CASNMGQLGTEAFF. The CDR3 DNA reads TGTGCCAGTAATATGGGGCAGTTGGGGACTGAAGCTTTCTTT.

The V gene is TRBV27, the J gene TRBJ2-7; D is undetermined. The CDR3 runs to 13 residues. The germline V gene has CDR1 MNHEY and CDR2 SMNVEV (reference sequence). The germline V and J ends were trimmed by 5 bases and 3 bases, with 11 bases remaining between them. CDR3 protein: CASSPRTDYEQYF. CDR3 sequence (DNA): TGTGCCAGCAGTCCTCGGACCGACTACGAGCAGTACTTC.

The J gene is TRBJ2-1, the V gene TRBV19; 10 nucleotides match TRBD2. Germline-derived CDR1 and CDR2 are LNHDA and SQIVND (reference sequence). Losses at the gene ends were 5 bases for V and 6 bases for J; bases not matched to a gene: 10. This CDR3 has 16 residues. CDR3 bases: TGTGCCAGTAGTTCCCTTCTAGCGGGGGATACCAATGAGCAGTTCTTC. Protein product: CASSSLLAGDTNEQFF.

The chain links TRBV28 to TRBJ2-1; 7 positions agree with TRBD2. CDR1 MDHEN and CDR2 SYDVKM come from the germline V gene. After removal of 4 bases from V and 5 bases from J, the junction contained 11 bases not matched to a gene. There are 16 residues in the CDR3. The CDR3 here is CASSSGGLGYDNEQFF. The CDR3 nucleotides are TGTGCCAGCAGTTCTGGAGGACTAGGTTATGACAATGAGCAGTTCTTC.

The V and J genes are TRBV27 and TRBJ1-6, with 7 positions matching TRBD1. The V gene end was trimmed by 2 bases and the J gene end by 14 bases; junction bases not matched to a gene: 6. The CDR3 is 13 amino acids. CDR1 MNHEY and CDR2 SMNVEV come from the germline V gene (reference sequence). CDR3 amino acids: CASSLTGEVALHF. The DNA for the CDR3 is TGTGCCAGCAGTTTAACAGGGGAGGTAGCCCTCCACTTT.

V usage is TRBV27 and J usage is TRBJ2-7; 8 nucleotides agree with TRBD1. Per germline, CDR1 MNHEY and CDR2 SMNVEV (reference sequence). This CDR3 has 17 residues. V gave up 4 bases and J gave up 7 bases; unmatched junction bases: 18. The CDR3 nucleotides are TGTGCCAGCAGTTCCCCCACCAGGGCAGGGGGCTCAGGTGAGCAGTACTTC. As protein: CASSSPTRAGGSGEQYF.

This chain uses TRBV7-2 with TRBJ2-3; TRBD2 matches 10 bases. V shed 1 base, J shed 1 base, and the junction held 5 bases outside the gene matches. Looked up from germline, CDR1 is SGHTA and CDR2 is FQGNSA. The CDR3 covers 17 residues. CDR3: CASSLGPSGGGTDTQYF. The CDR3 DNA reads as TGTGCCAGCAGCTTAGGCCCTAGCGGGGGTGGCACAGATACGCAGTATTTT.

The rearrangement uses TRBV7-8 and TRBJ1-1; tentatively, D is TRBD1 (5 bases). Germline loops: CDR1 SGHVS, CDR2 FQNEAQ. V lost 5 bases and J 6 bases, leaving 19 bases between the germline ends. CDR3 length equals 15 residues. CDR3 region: CASSGTGGAASEAFF. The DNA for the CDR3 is TGTGCCAGCAGCGGGACGGGAGGGGCTGCCTCTGAAGCTTTCTTT. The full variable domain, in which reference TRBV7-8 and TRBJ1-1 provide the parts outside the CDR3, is GAGVSQSPRYKVAKRGQDVALRCDPISGHVSLFWYQQALGQGPEFLTYFQNEAQLDKSGLPSDRFFAERPEGSVSTLKIQRTQQEDSAVYLCASSGTGGAASEAFFGQGTRLTVV.

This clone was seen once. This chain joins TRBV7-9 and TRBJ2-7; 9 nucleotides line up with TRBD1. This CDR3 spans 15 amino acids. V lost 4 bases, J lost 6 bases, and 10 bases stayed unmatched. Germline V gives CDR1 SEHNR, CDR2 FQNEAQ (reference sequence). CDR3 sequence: CASSSNRDREGEQYF. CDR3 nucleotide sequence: TGTGCCAGCAGCTCGAACCGGGACAGGGAGGGCGAGCAGTACTTC.